This paragraph reports one T cell receptor (beta chain). The data derive from a study of shared clonotypes between healthy human individuals. V was pared by 7 bases and J by 1 base, with 14 bases between. This CDR3 is built from 14 residues. Per germline, CDR1 MNHEY and CDR2 SVGAGI. The method was immunoSEQ multiplex PCR; TCRdb's version includes in-frame clones alone and lacks a portion of them. The sample holds 470,000 or so clones, almost 80% seen once. The source material was PBMCs. This TCR was sampled from a woman between 40 and 50 years old in good health. Some clones in this sample may be carry-over from other donors' samples. The V call is TRBV6-5, the J call TRBJ2-7; D tentatively fits TRBD1 or TRBD2 (5 bases each). The CDR3 sequence: CASTNPGRSYEQYF. For the CDR3, the DNA is TGTGCCAGCACCAATCCGGGACGGTCCTACGAGCAGTACTTC.